This T cell receptor beta chain was profiled in a study of PD-L1 blockade in urothelial cancer. On the study more broadly: Atezolizumab, begun by patients in the mid-2010s, was given at 1,200 mg intravenously every 3 weeks. Blood was analyzed 3 weeks (second dose) and 6 weeks after treatment start.

Method: immunoSEQ multiplex PCR; TCRdb's copy keeps in-frame clones and lacks some. Found here are roughly 63,000 clones, approximately 80% of them singletons; the top ten hold around 3.2%. Study results and limitations: Below-median pretreatment blood TCR clonality predicted better survival.

Points on this clone: Its antigen is undetermined.

Documented time point: pretreatment peripheral blood. Enrolled patients showed locally advanced or metastatic urothelial carcinoma. Trimming stripped 5 bases from V and 3 bases from J, with 16 bases between. The CDR3 has 15 amino acids. From germline, CDR1 is SGHTA and CDR2 FQGTGA. The specimen was PBMCs, collected around atezolizumab (anti-PD-L1) treatment. The sequence came from a man aged 65 to 79 with urothelial cancer. V and J are TRBV7-3 and TRBJ1-2, with unresolved D. In nucleotides, the CDR3 is TGTGCCAGCAGCCCCGCGGGCGAGGAGGACTATGGCTACACCTTC. Its translation: CASSPAGEEDYGYTF.